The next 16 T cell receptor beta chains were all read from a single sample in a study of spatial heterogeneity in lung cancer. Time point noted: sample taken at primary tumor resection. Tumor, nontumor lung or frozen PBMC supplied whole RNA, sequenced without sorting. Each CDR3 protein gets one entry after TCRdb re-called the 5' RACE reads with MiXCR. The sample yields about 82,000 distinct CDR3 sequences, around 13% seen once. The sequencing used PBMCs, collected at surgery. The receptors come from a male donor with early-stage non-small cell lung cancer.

CDR3: CASSSQGAGSSTGQFF. The CDR3 DNA reads as TGTGCCAGCAGCTCCCAAGGGGCAGGGTCTAGCACTGGGCAGTTCTTC. The V call is TRBV7-3, the J call TRBJ2-1; either TRBD1 or TRBD2 may supply D (5 bases each). Trimming cost V 4 bases and J 12 bases, with 25 bases left between them. Germline V gives CDR1 SGHTA, CDR2 FQGTGA. The CDR3 is 16 residues long.

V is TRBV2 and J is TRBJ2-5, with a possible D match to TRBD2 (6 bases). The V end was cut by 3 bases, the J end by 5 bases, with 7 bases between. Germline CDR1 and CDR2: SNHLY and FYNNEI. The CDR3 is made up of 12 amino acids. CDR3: CASSEEGETQYF. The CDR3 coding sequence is TGTGCCAGCAGTGAGGAGGGGGAGACCCAGTACTTC.

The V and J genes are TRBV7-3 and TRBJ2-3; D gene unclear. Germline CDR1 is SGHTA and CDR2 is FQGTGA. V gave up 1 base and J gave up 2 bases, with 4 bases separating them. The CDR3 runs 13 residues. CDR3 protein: CASSLSYTDTQYF. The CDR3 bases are TGTGCCAGCAGCTTAAGCTACACAGATACGCAGTATTTT.

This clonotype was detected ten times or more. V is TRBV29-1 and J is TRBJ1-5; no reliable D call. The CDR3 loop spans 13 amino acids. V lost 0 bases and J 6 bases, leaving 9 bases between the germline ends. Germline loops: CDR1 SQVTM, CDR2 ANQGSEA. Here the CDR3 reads CSVEEEGGQPQHF. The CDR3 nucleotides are TGCAGCGTTGAAGAGGAGGGAGGTCAGCCCCAGCATTTT. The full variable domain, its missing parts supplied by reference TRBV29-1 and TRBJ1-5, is SAVISQKPSRDICQRGTSLTIQCQVDSQVTMMFWYRQQPGQSLTLIATANQGSEATYESGFVIDKFPISRPNLTFSTLTVSNMSPEDSSIYLCSVEEEGGQPQHFGDGTRLSIL.

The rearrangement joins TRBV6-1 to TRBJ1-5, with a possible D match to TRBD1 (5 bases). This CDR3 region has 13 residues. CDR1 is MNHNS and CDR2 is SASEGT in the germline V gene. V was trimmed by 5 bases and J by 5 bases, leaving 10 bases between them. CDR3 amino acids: CASSLRGDQPQHF. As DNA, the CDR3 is TGTGCCAGCAGTTTAAGGGGTGATCAGCCCCAGCATTTT.

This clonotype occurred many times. The CDR3 loop reads CSARGGGIAENTF. The CDR3 region has the DNA TGCAGTGCTAGAGGCGGGGGAATTGCAGAAAACACCTTC. The genes are TRBV20-1 and TRBJ1-2; TRBD1 might be the D (5 bases). Germline CDR1 DFQATT, CDR2 SNEGSKA (reference sequence). With 1 base removed from V and 12 bases from J, the gap between germline ends came to 18 bases. This CDR3 contains 13 residues.

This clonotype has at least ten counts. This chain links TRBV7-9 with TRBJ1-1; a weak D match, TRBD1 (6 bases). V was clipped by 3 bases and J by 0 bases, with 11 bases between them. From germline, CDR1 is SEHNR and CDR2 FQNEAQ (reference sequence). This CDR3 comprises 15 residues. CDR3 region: CASSFRGPMNTEAFF. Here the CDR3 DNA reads TGTGCCAGCAGCTTCCGGGGGCCCATGAACACTGAAGCTTTCTTT.

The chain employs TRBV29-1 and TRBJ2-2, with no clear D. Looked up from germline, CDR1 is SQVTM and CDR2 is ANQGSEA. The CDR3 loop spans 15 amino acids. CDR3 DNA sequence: TGCAGTGTCCGGCGACCCTTTCCCGACACCGGGGAGCTGTTTTTT. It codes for CSVRRPFPDTGELFF.

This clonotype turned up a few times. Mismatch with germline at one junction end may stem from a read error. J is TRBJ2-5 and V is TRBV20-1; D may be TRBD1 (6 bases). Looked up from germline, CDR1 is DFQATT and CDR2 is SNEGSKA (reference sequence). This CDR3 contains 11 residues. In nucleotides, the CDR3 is TGCAGTGCTAGGGGTCCGAGGGGGATTCGCTTC. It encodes CSARGPRGIRF.

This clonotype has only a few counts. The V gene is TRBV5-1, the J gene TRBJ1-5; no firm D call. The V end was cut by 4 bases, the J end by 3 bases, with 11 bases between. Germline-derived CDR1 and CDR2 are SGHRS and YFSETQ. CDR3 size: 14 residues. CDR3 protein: CASSLDGLNQPQHF. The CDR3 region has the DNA TGCGCCAGCAGCCTGGACGGACTCAATCAGCCCCAGCATTTT. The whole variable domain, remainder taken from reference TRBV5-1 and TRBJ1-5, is KAGVTQTPRYLIKTRGQQVTLSCSPISGHRSVSWYQQTPGQGLQFLFEYFSETQRNKGNFPGRFSGRQFSNSRSEMNVSTLELGDSALYLCASSLDGLNQPQHFGDGTRLSIL.

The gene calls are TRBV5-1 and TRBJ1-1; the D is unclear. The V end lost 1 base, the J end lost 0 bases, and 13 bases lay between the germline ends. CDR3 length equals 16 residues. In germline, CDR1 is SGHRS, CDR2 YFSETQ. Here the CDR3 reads CASSLSLNSMNTEAFF. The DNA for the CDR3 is TGCGCCAGCAGCTTGAGTTTGAACAGCATGAACACTGAAGCTTTCTTT.

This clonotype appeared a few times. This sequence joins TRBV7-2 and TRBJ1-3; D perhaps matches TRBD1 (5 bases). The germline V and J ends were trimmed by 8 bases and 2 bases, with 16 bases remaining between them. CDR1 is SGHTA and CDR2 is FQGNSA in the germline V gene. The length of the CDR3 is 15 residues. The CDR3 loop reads CASSPGGTPGNTIYF. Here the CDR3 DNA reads TGTGCCAGCTCCCCGGGGGGGACTCCTGGAAACACCATATATTTT.

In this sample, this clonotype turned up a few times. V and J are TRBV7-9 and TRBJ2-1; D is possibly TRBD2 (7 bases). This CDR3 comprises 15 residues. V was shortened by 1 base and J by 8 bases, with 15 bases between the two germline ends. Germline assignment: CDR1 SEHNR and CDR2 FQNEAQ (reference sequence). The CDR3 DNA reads TGTGCCAGCAGCTTAGTGGCGGGGGCCACCGATGAGCAGTTCTTC. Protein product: CASSLVAGATDEQFF. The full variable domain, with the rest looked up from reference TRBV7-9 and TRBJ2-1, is DTGVSQNPRHKITKRGQNVTFRCDPISEHNRLYWYRQTLGQGPEFLTYFQNEAQLEKSRLLSDRFSAERPKGSFSTLEIQRTEQGDSAMYLCASSLVAGATDEQFFGPGTRLTVL.

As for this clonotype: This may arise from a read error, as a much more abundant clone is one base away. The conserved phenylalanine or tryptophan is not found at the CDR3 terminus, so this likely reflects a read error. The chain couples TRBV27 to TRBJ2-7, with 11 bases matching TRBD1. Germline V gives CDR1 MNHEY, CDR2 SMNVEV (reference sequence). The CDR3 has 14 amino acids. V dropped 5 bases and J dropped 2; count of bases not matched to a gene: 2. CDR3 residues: CASSPDRGPYEQYI. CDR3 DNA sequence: TGTGCCAGCAGTCCGGACAGGGGGCCCTACGAGCAGTACATC.

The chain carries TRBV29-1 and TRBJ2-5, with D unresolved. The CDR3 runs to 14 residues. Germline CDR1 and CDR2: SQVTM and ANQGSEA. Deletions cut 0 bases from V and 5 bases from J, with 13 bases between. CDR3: CSVEDYLKMETQYF. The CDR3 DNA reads TGCAGCGTTGAAGATTACCTTAAGATGGAGACCCAGTACTTC.

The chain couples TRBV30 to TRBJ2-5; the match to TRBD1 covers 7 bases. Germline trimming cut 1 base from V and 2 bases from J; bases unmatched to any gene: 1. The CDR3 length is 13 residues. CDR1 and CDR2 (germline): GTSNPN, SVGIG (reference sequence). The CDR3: CAWSGDSQETQYF. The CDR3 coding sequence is TGTGCCTGGAGTGGGGACAGTCAAGAGACCCAGTACTTC.